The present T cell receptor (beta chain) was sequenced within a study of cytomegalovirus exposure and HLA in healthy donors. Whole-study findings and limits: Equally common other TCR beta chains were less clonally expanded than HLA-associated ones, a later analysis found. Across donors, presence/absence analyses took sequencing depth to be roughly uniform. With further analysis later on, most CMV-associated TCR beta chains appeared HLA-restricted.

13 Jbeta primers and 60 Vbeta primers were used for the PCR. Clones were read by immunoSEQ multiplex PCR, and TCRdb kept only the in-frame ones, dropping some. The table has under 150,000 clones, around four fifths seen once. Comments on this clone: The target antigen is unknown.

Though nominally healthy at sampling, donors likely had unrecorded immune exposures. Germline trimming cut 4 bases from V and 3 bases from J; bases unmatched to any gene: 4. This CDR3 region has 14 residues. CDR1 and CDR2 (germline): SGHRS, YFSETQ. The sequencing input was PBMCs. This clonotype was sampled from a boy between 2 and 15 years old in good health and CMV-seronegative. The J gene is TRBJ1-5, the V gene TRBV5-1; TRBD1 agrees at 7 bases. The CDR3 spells CASSTGANNQPQHF. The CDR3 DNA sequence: TGCGCCAGCAGCACAGGGGCGAACAATCAGCCCCAGCATTTT.